This entry describes one T cell receptor (beta chain). Its antigen is unknown. Qualities for individual bases were not recorded, and no much larger clone is one base off. The data originate from a study of a mutant IDH1 vaccine in newly diagnosed glioma (dated by TCRdb to about 2021). Regarding the research as a whole: Vaccination began 4-6 weeks after radiotherapy alone, or alongside temozolomide cycles in the chemotherapy-containing groups. Before enrollment, patients had received standard therapy of radiotherapy alone, temozolomide alone, or radiochemotherapy with temozolomide; most received the combination. The week-35 safety follow-up took place at visit V12, and the week-47 end of study took place at visit V13. Of the approximately 34 treated patients, 62.5% were male and roughly 38% were female, and a mean age of around 40 years was recorded. Longitudinal TCRB deep sequencing was performed for some 25 treated patients wherever samples were available for exploratory analyses. Six visits were used for peripheral blood collection: V03 (baseline), V05, V07, V10, V12 and V13. Results and caveats for the whole study, not just this receptor: Immune responses induced by the vaccine were seen in approximately 92% of patients across multiple MHC alleles. The authors stated that sample limitations prevented analyses of patient blood samples from being reproduced. Availability determined which PBMC samples were chosen for TCRB deep sequencing. Changes in the top peripheral T cell clonotypes picked up by TCRB sequencing did not appear to be linked to pseudoprogression.

The library was made by the immunoSEQ multiplex PCR assay. Rearranged TCR beta chain sequences were amplified using the hsTCRB Kit according to the manufacturer's protocol. An Illumina MiSeq was used to sequence the TCRB libraries. Per the source publication's procedure: Demultiplexing, trimming and gene mapping were performed with the kit vendor's proprietary platform. The table comes from immuneACCESS by way of TCRdb, which keeps in-frame sequences with V and J called. Part of the clones is missing from these tables; in studies checked, under half for an unresolved V gene and the rest for unknown reasons. That table supplies the V and J calls and clone size; D and trimming were determined from the DNA. The sample table shows tens of thousands of clones, and 60% to 85% are seen once. The biggest ten clones account for over 4% of the sample. The time point label for this specimen denotes: week 47, end of study. Each vaccine dose was 300 ug of a 20-mer mutant IDH1 peptide in Montanide, given subcutaneously with topical imiquimod. Patients were given eight vaccinations, in weeks 1, 3, 5, 7, 11, 15, 19 and 23, which matched visits V03 through V10. All donors had newly diagnosed IDH1-mutant astrocytomas of WHO grade 3 or 4 that showed loss of nuclear ATRX. The samples were drawn from NOA16, a multicentre, single-arm, open-label phase I trial in Germany that tested a mutant IDH1 peptide vaccine in humans for the first time. Genomic DNA for TCRB sequencing was extracted from EDTA blood using the DNeasy Blood and Tissue Kit.

This clonotype originated in a woman in her forties with glioma. Some clones in this sample may be carry-over from other donors' samples. The specimen was PBMCs, collected from a glioma patient whose treatment included an IDH1 peptide vaccine.

The CDR3: CASSQASRTVSNYGYTF. The nucleotide sequence reads TGCGCCAGCAGCCAAGCTTCGCGGACAGTTTCTAACTATGGCTACACCTTC. The chain is assembled from TRBV4-3 and TRBJ1-2, with TRBD1 as a weak D call on 6 bases. The germline V gene yields LGHNA for CDR1 and YSLEER for CDR2. Spanning cysteine to phenylalanine, the CDR3 consists of 17 amino acids. Only CDR3 DNA is held: 51 bases, read in frame from base 1. A distance of 15 bases separates the germline ends of V and J, which lose 1 base and 0 bases respectively.